Shown below are 26 T cell receptor beta chains from a single sample sequenced in a study of T cell changes during pregnancy in multiple sclerosis (dated by TCRdb to about 2019). The receptor library was made with the immunoSEQ multiplex PCR assay. Not all clones reach the TCRdb copy of this immuneACCESS table, which keeps in-frame sequences only. Checked studies attribute under half of the gap to unresolved V genes and leave the rest unexplained. The sample table lists tens of thousands of clones, 89% of them with a count of one. The ten largest clones add up to about 0.9% of the sample. The sequencing used peripheral blood, collected in the first trimester of pregnancy. Receptor source: a female donor in good health, enrolled as a control in a pregnancy study.

J is TRBJ2-5 and V is TRBV9; 9 bases align to TRBD2. V dropped 7 bases and J dropped 2; count of bases not matched to a gene: 15. Germline V gives CDR1 SGDLS, CDR2 YYNGEE. CDR3 size: 17 residues. DNA for the CDR3: TGTGCCAGCCGCCGAGGAACAGCGGGAGGTTTGCAAGAGACCCAGTACTTC. Amino acid sequence: CASRRGTAGGLQETQYF.

V and J are TRBV11-2 and TRBJ2-3, with D possibly TRBD2 on 5 matching bases. The ends were cut back, 5 bases at V and 6 bases at J, with 18 bases in the middle. The length of the CDR3 is 15 residues. The germline gives CDR1 SGHAT, CDR2 FQNNGV. CDR3 coding DNA: TGTGCCAGCAGCCCTCTGAGCGGCTCCGGGGATACGCAGTATTTT. This gives the protein CASSPLSGSGDTQYF.

This sequence joins TRBV7-9 and TRBJ2-3; maybe TRBD1 (6 bases). The germline V and J ends were trimmed by 3 bases and 3 bases, with 10 bases remaining between them. Per germline, CDR1 SEHNR and CDR2 FQNEAQ (reference sequence). The CDR3 extends over 14 amino acids. The CDR3 sequence: CASSLGATTDTQYF. The CDR3 DNA follows: TGTGCCAGCAGCTTGGGGGCTACTACAGATACGCAGTATTTT.

This clone was detected once. This rearrangement joins TRBV4-1 to TRBJ1-3; D uncertain. With 0 bases removed from V and 4 bases from J, the gap between germline ends came to 10 bases. The CDR3 has 15 residues. Per germline, CDR1 MGHRA and CDR2 YSYEKL. The chain's CDR3 is CASSQEYSFGNTIYF. In DNA form, the CDR3 reads TGCGCCAGCAGCCAAGAATACAGCTTCGGAAACACCATATATTTT.

V is TRBV4-3 and J is TRBJ2-4; the match to TRBD1 covers 9 bases. Germline assignment: CDR1 LGHNA and CDR2 YSLEER. The CDR3 is 16 residues long. V was pared by 6 bases and J by 0 bases, with 6 bases of the junction left unmatched. The CDR3 region is CASSHRGRGAKNIQYF. Here the CDR3 DNA reads TGCGCCAGCAGTCACAGGGGGCGCGGAGCCAAAAACATTCAGTACTTC.

This clone has just a few counts. This chain's CDR3 is CASSVGQGSDGYTF. The CDR3 DNA sequence: TGCGCCAGCAGCGTGGGACAGGGCAGTGATGGCTACACCTTC. The chain uses TRBV5-1 and TRBJ1-2, with 9 bases identical to TRBD1. V lost 4 bases and J lost 6; bases outside the gene matches: 7. The CDR3 loop spans 14 amino acids. CDR1 SGHRS and CDR2 YFSETQ come from the germline V gene.

CDR3: CASSLLGEGTGANVLTF. The CDR3 DNA is TGTGCCAGCAGTTTATTAGGGGAAGGTACTGGGGCCAACGTCCTGACTTTC. The chain links TRBV28 to TRBJ2-6, with a tentative D call TRBD1 (5 bases). This CDR3 is 17 amino acids long. The germline CDR1 and CDR2 sequences are MDHEN and SYDVKM. Trimming left V 1 base short and J 2 bases short, with 12 bases between.

The rearrangement links TRBV5-1 to TRBJ1-1; maybe TRBD1 (5 bases). Germline V gene data show CDR1 as SGHRS and CDR2 as YFSETQ. Trimming cost V 0 bases and J 0 bases, with 9 bases left between them. This CDR3 has 15 residues. CDR3 in amino acids: CASSLGRTMNTEAFF. CDR3 nucleotides: TGCGCCAGCAGCTTGGGAAGGACAATGAACACTGAAGCTTTCTTT. The whole variable domain, remainder taken from reference TRBV5-1 and TRBJ1-1, is KAGVTQTPRYLIKTRGQQVTLSCSPISGHRSVSWYQQTPGQGLQFLFEYFSETQRNKGNFPGRFSGRQFSNSRSEMNVSTLELGDSALYLCASSLGRTMNTEAFFGQGTRLTVV.

This clone turned up a few times. V gene TRBV25-1 combines with J gene TRBJ1-1; D remains ambiguous. This CDR3 contains 13 residues. CDR1 MGHDK and CDR2 SYGVNS come from the germline V gene. V lost 1 base, J lost 6 bases, and 9 bases lay in between. The CDR3 DNA sequence: TGTGCCAGCAGTGAATTCGGGTCGGCTGAAGCTTTCTTT. Encoded protein: CASSEFGSAEAFF.

The V call is TRBV18, the J call TRBJ1-2; the D gene is possibly TRBD1 (6 bases). There are 15 residues in the CDR3. Germline CDR1 and CDR2: KGHSH and LQKENI. V was cut by 3 bases and J by 5 bases, with 16 bases left in between. The chain's CDR3 is CASSPLLDRSYGYTF. The CDR3 coding sequence is TGTGCCAGCTCACCGCTACTCGACAGGTCGTATGGCTACACCTTC.

The V gene is TRBV19, the J gene TRBJ2-1, with 12 bases fitting TRBD2. V lost 4 bases to trimming and J lost 15 bases; unmatched junction nucleotides: 7. Germline V lookup: CDR1 LNHDA, CDR2 SQIVND (reference sequence). This CDR3 region has 13 residues. The CDR3 loop is CASSNRLAGVMFF. The CDR3, as DNA: TGTGCCAGTAGTAACCGACTAGCGGGGGTCATGTTCTTC.

The J gene is TRBJ1-1, the V gene TRBV6-4, with D hard to call. Germline assignment: CDR1 MRHNA and CDR2 SNTAGT. Trimming removed 6 bases from V and 4 bases from J, with 15 bases in between. The CDR3 is made up of 14 amino acids. In nucleotides, the CDR3 is TGTGCCAGCAGCCTGACTCCGCGAGGCACTGAAGCTTTCTTT. It translates to CASSLTPRGTEAFF.

The J gene is TRBJ1-2, the V gene TRBV4-1; possible D gene TRBD1, 5 bases. The CDR3 runs to 14 residues. Germline V gene data show CDR1 as MGHRA and CDR2 as YSYEKL. V lost 4 bases to trimming and J lost 4 bases, with 13 bases between them. The CDR3 spells CASSREDTVYGYTF. CDR3 nucleotides: TGCGCCAGCAGCCGAGAGGACACTGTCTATGGCTACACCTTC.

V and J are TRBV14 and TRBJ2-1; 12 bases are shared with TRBD2. The V gene end was trimmed by 6 bases and the J gene end by 8 bases; junction bases not matched to a gene: 8. This CDR3 is built from 15 residues. Germline-derived CDR1 and CDR2 are SGHDN and FVKESK. The CDR3 DNA sequence: TGTGCCAGCAGGTCTAGCGGGGGGGCTAGAGATGAGCAGTTCTTC. This encodes CASRSSGGARDEQFF.

The V and J genes are TRBV28 and TRBJ1-2, with D unclear. CDR1 and CDR2 (germline): MDHEN, SYDVKM. V gave up 5 bases and J gave up 7 bases, with 5 bases separating them. CDR3 length: 10 amino acids. This CDR3 reads CASSRGGYTF. The CDR3 nucleotides are TGTGCCAGCAGTCGGGGTGGCTACACCTTC.

J is TRBJ1-2 and V is TRBV6-1; D unresolved. The CDR3 loop spans 11 amino acids. Between the trimmed V and J ends, which lost 5 bases and 11 bases, there was a span of 12 bases. Germline CDR1 MNHNS, CDR2 SASEGT. DNA for the CDR3: TGTGCCAGCAGTCCCCGGTCCGAATACACCTTC. Its translation: CASSPRSEYTF.

The chain carries TRBV25-1 and TRBJ2-4; tentative D call: TRBD1 (6 bases). Per the germline V gene, CDR1 is MGHDK and CDR2 is SYGVNS. The CDR3 contains 14 residues. Trimming stripped 3 bases from V and 5 bases from J, with 11 bases between. This CDR3 reads CASSDRDTQNIQYF. CDR3 nucleotide sequence: TGTGCCAGCAGTGACCGGGACACCCAAAACATTCAGTACTTC.

V gene TRBV5-6 combines with J gene TRBJ1-6; 9 nucleotides align to TRBD1. J lost 6 bases, V lost 6 bases, and 7 bases had no gene match. The CDR3 has 15 amino acids. The germline CDR1 and CDR2 sequences are SGHDT and YYEEEE. The CDR3 DNA is TGTGCCAGCAACTCCCTGACAGGGGGTAATTCACCCCTCCACTTT. Its protein product is CASNSLTGGNSPLHF.

The genes are TRBV6-6 and TRBJ2-7; the match to TRBD1 covers 10 bases. This CDR3 region has 15 residues. The germline V gene has CDR1 MNHNY and CDR2 SVGAGI (reference sequence). The V and J ends lost 8 bases and 4 bases, in that order; junction bases with no gene match: 11. The CDR3 coding sequence is TGTGCCAGCGACACATCAGACAGGGGGCAATACGAGCAGTACTTC. This gives the protein CASDTSDRGQYEQYF.

The J gene is TRBJ1-5, the V gene TRBV10-3, with D possibly being TRBD1 (5 bases). The V end was cut by 7 bases, the J end by 7 bases, with 14 bases between. The CDR3 length is 13 residues. The germline V gene encodes CDR1 ENHRY and CDR2 SYGVKD. The CDR3 nucleotides are TGTGCCATCAAGGAGACCGGGGGACAGCCCCAGCATTTT. It yields the protein CAIKETGGQPQHF.

The chain links TRBV6-1 to TRBJ1-1; TRBD1 is a possible D gene (5 bases). Germline V gives CDR1 MNHNS, CDR2 SASEGT. V was clipped by 4 bases and J by 8 bases, with 11 bases between them. The CDR3 totals 12 residues. The CDR3 loop is CASSVFQGEAFF. The CDR3 DNA is TGTGCCAGCAGTGTTTTTCAGGGAGAAGCTTTCTTT.

This chain links TRBV18 with TRBJ1-2; D gene unclear. CDR1 and CDR2 from the germline V gene are KGHSH and LQKENI. Trimming shortened V by 2 bases and J by 2 bases, and 12 bases separated the two germline ends. The CDR3 extends over 15 amino acids. The CDR3 DNA reads as TGTGCCAGCTCACCAAGTCTAGACCTAAACTATGGCTACACCTTC. Amino acid sequence: CASSPSLDLNYGYTF. The whole variable domain, filled in from reference TRBV18 and TRBJ1-2, reads NAGVMQNPRHLVRRRGQEARLRCSPMKGHSHVYWYRQLPEEGLKFMVYLQKENIIDESGMPKERFSAEFPKEGPSILRIQQVVRGDSAAYFCASSPSLDLNYGYTFGSGTRLTVV.

The chain combines TRBV6-1 with TRBJ1-1; 7 bases align to TRBD1. CDR1 is MNHNS, CDR2 SASEGT, per germline. This CDR3 is built from 12 residues. J gave up 7 bases and V 5 bases, and 4 bases lay outside the gene matches. The DNA for the CDR3 is TGTGCCAGCAGTCTAAACAGGGGTGAAGCTTTCTTT. Encoded protein: CASSLNRGEAFF.

This chain uses TRBV4-3 with TRBJ2-1, with D unresolved. Between the trimmed V and J ends, which lost 0 bases and 0 bases, there was a span of 6 bases. The CDR3 totals 15 residues. Germline V gene sequence: CDR1 LGHNA, CDR2 YSLEER. The CDR3 DNA reads as TGCGCCAGCAGCCAAGAGCGGTACTCCTACAATGAGCAGTTCTTC. Translating gives CASSQERYSYNEQFF.

CDR3 in DNA: TGCGCCAGCAGCTCCAACAGGGGGATTAGCACAGATACGCAGTATTTT. Its protein is CASSSNRGISTDTQYF. The chain recombines TRBV5-1 with TRBJ2-3, with TRBD1 identical over 8 bases. V trimming: 3 bases; J trimming: 0 bases; junction bases outside the gene matches: 6. The CDR3 has 16 amino acids. Germline CDR1 is SGHRS and CDR2 is YFSETQ.

The genes are TRBV15 and TRBJ2-7; 7 positions agree with TRBD1. CDR1 is LNHNV and CDR2 is YYDKDF in the germline V gene (reference sequence). The CDR3 totals 14 residues. Germline trimming cut 5 bases from V and 3 bases from J; bases unmatched to any gene: 7. The CDR3 here is CATSDRDSHYEQYF. The CDR3 DNA sequence: TGTGCCACCAGCGACCGGGACAGCCACTACGAGCAGTACTTC.